The table lists the clone carrying this TCR beta chain with a few counts. Its specificity is unknown. TCRdb re-called the RT-PCR reads through MiXCR, storing one row per CDR3 protein. The sample shows approximately 500,000 distinct CDR3 sequences, around a quarter of them seen only once. The data were taken from a study of response to subunit inactivated influenza vaccine. After removal of 7 bases from V and 2 bases from J, the junction contained 10 bases not matched to a gene. The CDR3 runs to 15 residues. Germline V gene sequence: CDR1 SGHAT, CDR2 FQNNGV. Overall study results and limits: New T cells are recruited in small numbers by each seasonal influenza vaccination, according to the authors' suggestion.

This sample also appeared in a second study, on T cells expressing NK-cell markers. That work adds: Researchers built TCR beta cDNA using 5'RACE template switching with UMIs. It was sorted CD3+CD56+NKG2C+, CD3+CD56+NKG2C- and CD3+CD56-NKG2C+ T cells that supplied the TCR beta repertoires. HCMV specificity of expanded NKG2C+ T cell clones remained unclear.

This receptor was identified in a man aged 50 to 60 who received an inactivated influenza vaccine. The sequences come from CD4+ T cells sorted from PBMCs, collected 12 days after vaccination. V usage is TRBV11-2 and J usage is TRBJ2-7; 8 bases fit TRBD2. This CDR3 is CASTFSGSGAYEQYF. The CDR3 DNA is TGTGCCAGCACCTTCTCCGGTAGCGGGGCCTACGAGCAGTACTTC.